The rows below give T cell receptor beta chains drawn from one sample of a study of blood T cell repertoires in COVID-19. TCRdb's copy holds only in-frame clones and misses some; the assay was immunoSEQ multiplex PCR. The data contain approximately 150,000 clones, roughly nine tenths of them singletons. Sequenced: peripheral blood. Receptors originate from a man aged 55-75 years with active or convalescent COVID-19. Each CDR3 is given with its conserved first and last residue.

TRBJ1-1,TRBV12-3/TRBV12-4,CASSFREYTEAFF
TRBJ1-5,TRBV18,CASSPQGPGSNQPQHF
TRBJ1-3,TRBV9,CASRDRDGNTIYF
TRBJ1-3,TRBV18,CASSEETGGNTIYF
TRBJ1-2,TRBV4-1,CASSQALQGLNYGYTF
TRBJ1-1,TRBV6-5,CASSLRTQSITEAFF
TRBJ1-1,TRBV7-9,CASSPAVGQREEAFF
TRBJ2-2,TRBV3-1/TRBV3-2,CASSRRDRLANTGELFF
TRBJ1-5,TRBV2,CASSELMTGYYQPQHF
TRBJ1-5,TRBV23-1,CASSQTYRVLYQSNQPQHF
TRBJ2-1,TRBV24-1,CATSDSGTGGRSGRYNEQFF
TRBJ1-1,TRBV29-1,CSVGSRGTGTEAFF
TRBJ2-2,TRBV10-3,CAISEPGTDNTGELFF
TRBJ2-7,TRBV5-6,CASSLLSYGLFYEQYF
TRBJ2-2,TRBV7-9,CASSNPGTSGTGELFF
TRBJ1-4,TRBV6-1,CASSEVPLVAGREKLFF
TRBJ1-2,TRBV5-1,CASSPDGTGVGYTF
TRBJ1-5,TRBV6-5,CASSYENQPQHF
TRBJ1-4,TRBV2,CASMEISTNEKLFF
TRBJ1-1,TRBV7-8,CASSLLGGSYTEAFF
TRBJ2-2,TRBV9,CASSVAGSNTGELFF
TRBJ1-5,TRBV6-5,CASSLNRPNQPQHF
TRBJ1-4,TRBV5-1,CASSLVTVNEKLFF
TRBJ1-1,TRBV10-1,CASSESQAQDTEAFF
TRBJ1-1,TRBV5-1,CASSKSKPGDTEAFF
TRBJ1-4,TRBV11-2,CASSLLANEKLFF
TRBJ2-7,TRBV4-2,CASSPRLAGSYEQYF
TRBJ2-4,TRBV25-1,CASSLAKNIQYF
TRBJ2-2,TRBV10-1,CASSTSNSYGELFF
TRBJ1-4,TRBV2,CASSGGTGYEKLFF
TRBJ1-6,TRBV28,CASSLFRGPFNSPLHF
TRBJ2-3,TRBV21-1,CASSIRVYFTDTQYF
TRBJ1-5,TRBV20-1,CSASSGTGIQPQHF
TRBJ2-3,TRBV11-2,CASSPGQGTDTQYF
TRBJ2-7,TRBV7-9,CASSSSGQTYEQYF
TRBJ1-5,TRBV10-3,CAIQQGNQPQHF
TRBJ2-7,TRBV6-5,CASSYSFQGGYEQYF
TRBJ1-4,TRBV9,CASSNPRGRNEKLFF
TRBJ1-1,TRBV10-1,CASSSGQNTEAFF
TRBJ1-2,TRBV2,CASSRTGLNYGYTF
TRBJ1-5,TRBV5-6,CASNAGDSNQPQHF
TRBJ2-7,TRBV27,CASSKGLSYEQYF
TRBJ2-1,TRBV18,CASSGDRVRLGEQFF
TRBJ1-2,TRBV5-1,CASSSAGGPYGYTF
TRBJ2-3,TRBV4-1,CASSPPAGPDTQYF
TRBJ1-2,TRBV11-2,CASSLAGGDYGYTF
TRBJ1-1,TRBV18,CASSSALRVNTEAFF
TRBJ1-6,TRBV6-5,CASSFSGQDYSPLHF
TRBJ1-1,TRBV6-6,CASSILQSEAFF
TRBJ2-7,TRBV6-5,CASGTDYEQYF
TRBJ2-1,TRBV5-1,CASSLSGGVAGGEQFF
TRBJ1-2,TRBV2,CASSDGQAYGYTF
TRBJ1-5,TRBV24-1,CATSVLTQGWGNQPQHF
TRBJ2-5,TRBV5-1,CASSSLGRLGTETQYF